This entry concerns a single T cell receptor beta chain. Its antigen is currently not known. No much larger clonotype is one base removed from it; base qualities were not supplied. These data are taken from a study of sequential checkpoint blockade in melanoma (dated by TCRdb to the late 2010s). With regard to the full study: In a 1:1 randomization, patients received either first-line nivolumab then ipilimumab (arm A) or ipilimumab then nivolumab (arm B). Maintenance nivolumab was given following each of the two trial sequences. Results and caveats for the whole study, not just this receptor: Larger, independent patient cohorts are needed to validate the response-prediction model that combines TCR metrics and mutation burden.

This specimen's treatment or condition label, interpreted: randomized to nivolumab then ipilimumab (arm A) or the reverse (arm B). None of the patients in the trial had previously been given DNA-damaging chemotherapy. On a FACS Aria II flow cytometer, live CD3+CD8+ cells that were negative for CD19 and CD56 were sorted from thawed PBMCs. CheckMate 064, a randomized, open-label phase II trial of sequential checkpoint blockade, was the source of the samples, all of which came from patients with melanoma. Leukapheresis was used to collect peripheral blood mononuclear cells, which were then purified with Ficoll-Paque and frozen in human serum with about 9.5% DMSO. Right after sorting, the blood CD3+CD8+ cells were verified to be >95% pure, and DNA extraction followed. The immunoSEQ Assay was used to immunosequence TCRbeta CDR3 regions from genomic DNA. Before high-throughput sequencing, genomic DNA was amplified using bias-controlled multiplex PCR. As for the original processing: To quantify the absolute abundance of each unique TCRbeta CDR3 region, the sequences were collapsed and filtered. Clonality, defined as 1 minus Pielou's evenness, was calculated using only productive rearrangements. A previously published method was used to identify clones whose frequencies were significantly greater in on-treatment samples than in baseline samples. TCRdb provides this immuneACCESS table in a form limited to in-frame rearrangements. Some clones are lacking; in checked studies, under half of them reflect an unresolved V gene, and why the rest are absent is not known. That table gives V, J and clone size, and the DNA gave D and trimming. The sample table holds fewer than 40,000 clones, of which roughly 90% were seen once. The top ten clonotypes cover around 12% of the sample.

The source was CD8+ T cells sorted from blood (inferred from file names), collected from a patient given nivolumab and ipilimumab in sequence. The source of this sequence is a human donor with melanoma.

The CDR3 amino acid sequence is: CASSVVSSGRAGEQFF. The base sequence is TGTGCCAGCAGCGTAGTTTCTAGCGGGCGAGCGGGTGAGCAGTTCTTC. The rearrangement combines TRBV9 with TRBJ2-1; TRBD2 aligns with 8 central bases. From a lookup of the germline V gene, CDR1 and CDR2 are SGDLS and YYNGEE. Spanning cysteine to phenylalanine, the CDR3 consists of 16 amino acids. Only the CDR3 DNA stays, 48 bases, in frame from base 1. From V the trimming removes 0 bases and from J it removes 9 bases, while the gene matches leave 11 bases of the junction unaccounted for.